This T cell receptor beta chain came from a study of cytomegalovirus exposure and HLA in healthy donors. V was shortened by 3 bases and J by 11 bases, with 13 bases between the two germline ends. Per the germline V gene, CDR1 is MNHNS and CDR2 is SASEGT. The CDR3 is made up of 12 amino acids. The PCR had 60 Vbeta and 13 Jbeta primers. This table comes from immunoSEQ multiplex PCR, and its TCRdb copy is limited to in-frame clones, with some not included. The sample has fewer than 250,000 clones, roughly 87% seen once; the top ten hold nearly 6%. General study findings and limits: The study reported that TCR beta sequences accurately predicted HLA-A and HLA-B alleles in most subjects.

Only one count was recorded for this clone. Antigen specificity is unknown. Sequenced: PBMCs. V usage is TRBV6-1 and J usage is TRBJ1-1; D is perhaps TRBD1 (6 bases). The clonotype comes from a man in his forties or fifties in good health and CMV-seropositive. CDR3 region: CASSERGGSAFF. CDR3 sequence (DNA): TGTGCCAGCAGTGAGAGGGGGGGAAGTGCTTTCTTT.